This T cell receptor beta chain was identified in a study of blood T cells in healthy people across ages. The CDR3 has 17 residues. Looked up from germline, CDR1 is GTSNPN and CDR2 is SVGIG (reference sequence). Trimming removed 5 bases from V and 5 bases from J; junction bases left unmatched: 18. Together with a sample-barcoded 5' primer, a J-beta primer mix was included in a second PCR lasting roughly 6 to 12 cycles. TCRdb re-called the 5' RACE reads with MiXCR, one entry per CDR3 protein. The data contain about 540,000 distinct CDR3 sequences, under 30% of them singletons. In this sample, this clonotype turned up many times. The same sample was also used in a study of T cells of mothers and their children.

The V call is TRBV30, the J call TRBJ2-5; 9 positions agree with TRBD2. This TCR was sampled from a boy between 10 and 17 years old in good health. Sequencing input: blood. CDR3 protein: CAWSQSPGLAIHETQYF. CDR3 DNA: TGTGCCTGGTCCCAAAGTCCGGGACTAGCTATCCATGAGACCCAGTACTTC. Supplemented by reference TRBV30 and TRBJ2-5, the full variable domain reads SQTIHQWPATLVQPVGSPLSLECTVEGTSNPNLYWYRQAAGRGLQLLFYSVGIGQISSEVPQNLSASRPQDRQFILSSKKLLLSDSGFYLCAWSQSPGLAIHETQYFGPGTRLLVL.